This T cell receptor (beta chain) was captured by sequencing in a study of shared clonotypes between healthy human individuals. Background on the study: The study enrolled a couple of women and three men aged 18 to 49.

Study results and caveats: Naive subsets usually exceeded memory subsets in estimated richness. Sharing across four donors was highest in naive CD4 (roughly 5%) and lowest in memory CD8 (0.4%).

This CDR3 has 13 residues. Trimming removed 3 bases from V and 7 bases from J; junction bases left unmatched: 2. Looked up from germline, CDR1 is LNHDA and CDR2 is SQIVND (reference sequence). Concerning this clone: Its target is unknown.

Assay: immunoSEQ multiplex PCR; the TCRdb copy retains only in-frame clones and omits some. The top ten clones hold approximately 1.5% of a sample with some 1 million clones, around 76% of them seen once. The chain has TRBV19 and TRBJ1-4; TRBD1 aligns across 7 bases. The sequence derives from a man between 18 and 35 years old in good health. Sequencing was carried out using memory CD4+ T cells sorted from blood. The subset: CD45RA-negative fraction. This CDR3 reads CASSMNRGEKLFF. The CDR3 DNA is TGTGCCAGTAGTATGAACAGGGGTGAAAAACTGTTTTTT.